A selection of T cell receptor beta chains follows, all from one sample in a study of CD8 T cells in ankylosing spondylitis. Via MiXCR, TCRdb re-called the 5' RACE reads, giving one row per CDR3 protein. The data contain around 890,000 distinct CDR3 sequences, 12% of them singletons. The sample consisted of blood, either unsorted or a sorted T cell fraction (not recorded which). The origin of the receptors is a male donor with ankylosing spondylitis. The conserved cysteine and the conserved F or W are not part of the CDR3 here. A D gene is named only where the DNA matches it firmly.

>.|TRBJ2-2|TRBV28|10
ASSRSAGELF
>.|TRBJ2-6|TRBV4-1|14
ASSQVPITGANVLT
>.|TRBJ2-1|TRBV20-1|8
SARKNEQF
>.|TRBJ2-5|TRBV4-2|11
ASSPGETETQY
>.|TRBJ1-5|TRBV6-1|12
ASSVAGGDQPQH
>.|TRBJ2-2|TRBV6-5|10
ASSRHSGELF
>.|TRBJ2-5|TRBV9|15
ASSVGTEGGGQETQY
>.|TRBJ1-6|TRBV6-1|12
ASSPQGIDSPLH
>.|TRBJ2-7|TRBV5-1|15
ASSLKLAWTESYEQY
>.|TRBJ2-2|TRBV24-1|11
ATHNVTTGELF
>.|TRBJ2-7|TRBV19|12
ASSKAGEIYEQY
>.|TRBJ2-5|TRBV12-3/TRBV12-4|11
ASSSRGDETQY
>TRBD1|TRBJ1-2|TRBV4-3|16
ASSHHRDRGSTNYGYT
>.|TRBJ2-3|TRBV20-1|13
SARDPGTPGDTQY
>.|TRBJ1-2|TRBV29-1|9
SGSGAHGYT
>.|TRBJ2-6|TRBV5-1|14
ASRGNGYSGANVLT
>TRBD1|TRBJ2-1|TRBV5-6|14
ASSLPTGGSYNEQF
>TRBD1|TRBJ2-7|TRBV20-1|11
SASTDRDYEQY
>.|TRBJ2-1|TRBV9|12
ASSVAPPYNEQF
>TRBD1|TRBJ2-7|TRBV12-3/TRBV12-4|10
ASSPGGYEQY
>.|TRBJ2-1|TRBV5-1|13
ASSLDQGSYNEQF
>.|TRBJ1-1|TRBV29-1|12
SVESSFRGTEAF
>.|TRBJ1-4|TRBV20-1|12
SARDAERDEKLF
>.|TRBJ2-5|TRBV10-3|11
AISQGIWETQY
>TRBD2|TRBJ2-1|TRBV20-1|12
SARSPSGRVEQF
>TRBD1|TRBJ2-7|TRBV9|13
ASSVMGQGPYEQY
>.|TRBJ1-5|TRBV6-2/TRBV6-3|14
ASSYFEVRGGQPQH
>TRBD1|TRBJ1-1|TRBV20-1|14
SARVQGADPNTEAF
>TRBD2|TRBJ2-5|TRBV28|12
ASSLLRERETQY
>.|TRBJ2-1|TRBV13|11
ASSLPLEDEQF
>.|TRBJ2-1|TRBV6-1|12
ASSEVTGVGEQF
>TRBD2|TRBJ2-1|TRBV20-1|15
SASSPLGAGTYNEQF
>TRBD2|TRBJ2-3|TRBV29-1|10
SVEGSGRTQY
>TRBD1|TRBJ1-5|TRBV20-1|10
SARPGTGSQH
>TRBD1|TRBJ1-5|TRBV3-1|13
ASSPATGGDQPQH